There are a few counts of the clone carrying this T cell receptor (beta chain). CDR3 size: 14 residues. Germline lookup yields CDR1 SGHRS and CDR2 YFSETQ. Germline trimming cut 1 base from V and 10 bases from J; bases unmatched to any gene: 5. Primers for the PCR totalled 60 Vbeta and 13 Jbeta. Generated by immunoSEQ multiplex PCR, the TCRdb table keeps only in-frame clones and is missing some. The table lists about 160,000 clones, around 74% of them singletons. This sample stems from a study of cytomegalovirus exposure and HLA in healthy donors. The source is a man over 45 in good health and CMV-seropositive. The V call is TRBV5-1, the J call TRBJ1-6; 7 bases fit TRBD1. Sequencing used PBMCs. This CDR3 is CASSLQGVGSPLHF. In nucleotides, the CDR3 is TGCGCCAGCAGCTTGCAGGGGGTGGGGTCACCCCTCCACTTT.